The 14 T cell receptor beta chains presented below share a single source sample, sequenced in a study of T cells in Graves' hyperthyroidism and ophthalmopathy (dated by TCRdb to 2018 to 2020). The receptor library was made with multiplex PCR. This sample was sequenced with an Illumina HiSeq 2000. The TCR beta CDR3 regions were amplified from RNA transcripts. The TCR CDR3 was subjected to a first round of RT-PCR using the HTBI primer set and the Qiagen OneStep RT-PCR kit. TCRdb ran its own pipeline on the public reads, namely fastp trimming at Q25 and MiXCR clone calling, and kept in-frame beta chains. Each record represents a unique CDR3 protein, reported with the most common genes and DNA among its rows. A total of around 300,000 distinct CDR3 sequences appear in this sample, about 15% of them only once. The top ten clones comprise about 26% of the sample. The sequencing input was blood. The receptors stem from a woman in her 30s with Graves' hyperthyroidism.

This chain links TRBV20-1 with TRBJ1-5, with D possibly matching TRBD1 (5 bases). V dropped 2 bases and J dropped 4 bases, with 12 bases sitting between them. Per the germline V gene, CDR1 is DFQATT and CDR2 is SNEGSKA (reference sequence). The CDR3 is 14 residues long. CDR3 protein: CSARPGGVNQPQHF. CDR3 DNA: TGCAGTGCTAGACCCGGGGGTGTTAATCAGCCCCAGCATTTT.

V usage is TRBV20-1 and J usage is TRBJ2-3; D is uncertain. The V and J ends lost 3 bases and 6 bases respectively, with 13 bases between them. This CDR3 has 13 residues. From germline, CDR1 is DFQATT and CDR2 SNEGSKA (reference sequence). The CDR3 DNA reads TGCAGTGCTAGGCCCCAATCGCTGGATACGCAGTATTTT. This gives the protein CSARPQSLDTQYF.

The rearrangement joins TRBV28 to TRBJ2-2, with 8 positions matching TRBD1. J was trimmed by 3 bases and V by 7 bases; bases with no gene match: 10. Germline V gives CDR1 MDHEN, CDR2 SYDVKM. The CDR3 runs to 16 residues. The CDR3 nucleotides are TGTGCCAGCAATGGACAGGGTGCGCCCCACACCGGGGAGCTGTTTTTT. The encoded protein is CASNGQGAPHTGELFF.

J is TRBJ2-3 and V is TRBV20-1; the D gene is possibly TRBD1 (6 bases). The germline V gene has CDR1 DFQATT and CDR2 SNEGSKA (reference sequence). V shed 1 base and J shed 1 base, with 9 bases lying between them. The CDR3 has 14 amino acids. This chain's CDR3 is CSARVRTGTDTQYF. The CDR3 region has the DNA TGCAGTGCTAGAGTGCGGACAGGCACAGATACGCAGTATTTT.

Notes on this clonotype: A read error is likely, as this CDR3 ends without the conserved phenylalanine or tryptophan. The J gene is TRBJ2-1, the V gene TRBV20-1; tentative D call: TRBD2 (7 bases). The CDR3 consists of 19 residues. Germline lookup yields CDR1 DFQATT and CDR2 SNEGSKA (reference sequence). In nucleotides, the CDR3 is TGCAGTGCCAGAGGGGGAGCGGGATCGGACCGGAGCTCCTACAATGAGCAGTTCTGC. Protein sequence: CSARGGAGSDRSSYNEQFC.

This clonotype has just a few counts. This chain connects TRBV14 to TRBJ2-1, with D perhaps TRBD1 (5 bases). V was clipped by 8 bases and J by 9 bases, with 11 bases between them. Germline V gene lookup returns CDR1 SGHDN and CDR2 FVKESK. The CDR3 loop spans 11 amino acids. The DNA of the CDR3 is TGTGCCAGCGGGCCAGGGATTGAGCAGTTCTTC. This codes for CASGPGIEQFF. Based on the CDR3 plus reference TRBV14 and TRBJ2-1, the full variable domain is EAGVTQFPSHSVIEKGQTVTLRCDPISGHDNLYWYRRVMGKEIKFLLHFVKESKQDESGMPNNRFLAERTGGTYSTLKVQPAELEDSGVYFCASGPGIEQFFGPGTRLTVL.

This rearrangement joins TRBV27 to TRBJ2-7; 7 nucleotides align to TRBD2. The V gene's germline CDR1 is MNHEY and CDR2 SMNVEV (reference sequence). Trimming at V came to 9 bases and at J to 0 bases, leaving 8 bases not matched to a gene. This CDR3 comprises 14 residues. In DNA, the CDR3 is TGTGCCAGAATTACTAGCGCCCACTCCTACGAGCAGTACTTC. As protein: CARITSAHSYEQYF.

This clonotype was counted at least ten times. This chain joins TRBV12-5 and TRBJ1-1; D is uncertain. The germline V gene encodes CDR1 LGHNT and CDR2 FRNRAP. V gave up 2 bases and J gave up 4 bases, with 11 bases separating them. CDR3 length equals 14 residues. In DNA, the CDR3 is TGTGCTAGTGGTTTGTCGGGTTCGTCCACTGAAGCTTTCTTT. It translates to CASGLSGSSTEAFF.

V and J are TRBV3-1 and TRBJ1-5; D is perhaps TRBD1 (6 bases). There are 13 residues in the CDR3. Germline values: CDR1 LGHDT, CDR2 YNNKEL (reference sequence). The germline V and J ends were trimmed by 4 bases and 4 bases, with 8 bases remaining between them. CDR3 residues: CASSRDTNQPQHF. CDR3 sequence (DNA): TGTGCCAGCAGCCGGGACACTAATCAGCCCCAGCATTTT.

This clonotype was found many times. The chain couples TRBV28 to TRBJ1-2, with unresolved D. The CDR3 has 13 residues. Trimming removed 6 bases from V and 6 bases from J, with 14 bases in between. Germline V gene sequence: CDR1 MDHEN, CDR2 SYDVKM. The CDR3 DNA follows: TGTGCCAGCAGCTCCGTGAGTCCGGATGGCTACACCTTC. Translating it yields CASSSVSPDGYTF.

The gene calls are TRBV19 and TRBJ2-1, with no clear D. Trimming pared 7 bases from V and 7 bases from J, leaving 8 bases between. This CDR3 is built from 11 residues. Germline lookup yields CDR1 LNHDA and CDR2 SQIVND (reference sequence). The DNA for the CDR3 is TGTGCCAGTAACCCTTTGAATGAGCAGTTCTTC. Its protein product is CASNPLNEQFF. Full variable domain (missing parts from reference TRBV19 and TRBJ2-1): DGGITQSPKYLFRKEGQNVTLSCEQNLNHDAMYWYRQDPGQGLRLIYYSQIVNDFQKGDIAEGYSVSREKKESFPLTVTSAQKNPTAFYLCASNPLNEQFFGPGTRLTVL.

This clonotype was seen only a few times. The rearrangement links TRBV27 to TRBJ2-2; the match to TRBD1 covers 9 bases. Germline CDR1 and CDR2: MNHEY and SMNVEV (reference sequence). V was pared by 5 bases and J by 2 bases, with 9 bases of the junction left unmatched. The CDR3 totals 17 residues. The DNA of the CDR3 is TGTGCCAGCAGTCCTCGGACAGGGGCCTTCAACACCGGGGAGCTGTTTTTT. Translated: CASSPRTGAFNTGELFF.

The chain has TRBV27 and TRBJ2-2, with D unresolved. Germline CDR1 and CDR2: MNHEY and SMNVEV (reference sequence). V was pared by 6 bases and J by 8 bases, with 16 bases between. The CDR3 sequence is 14 residues long. The chain's CDR3 is CASRKTWGGGELFF. The DNA of the CDR3 is TGTGCCAGCAGAAAGACGTGGGGTGGGGGGGAGCTGTTTTTT.

In this sample, this clonotype turned up a few times. V usage is TRBV20-1 and J usage is TRBJ2-1; D is ambiguous. The germline gives CDR1 DFQATT, CDR2 SNEGSKA (reference sequence). This CDR3 region has 12 residues. The DNA for the CDR3 is TGCAGCTCTAGAGCCCCCGGGTATGAGCAGTTCTTC. This codes for CSSRAPGYEQFF.